This is a list of T cell receptor beta chains from one sample in a study of cytotoxic CD8 clonotypes in ibrutinib-treated CLL. Some clones are missing from TCRdb's copy, which holds only in-frame ones; the method was immunoSEQ multiplex PCR. The table includes about 120,000 clones, about 50% detected once. Source: PBMCs, taken after 24 months of ibrutinib treatment. These receptors all come from a human donor with chronic lymphocytic leukemia. The CDR3 runs from the conserved cysteine through the conserved F or W. The D gene is left open where the match is weak. Clone size, where shown, is once, few, many, or a class for clones that have expanded.

d_call: TRBD2
v_call: TRBV9
cdr3_length: 16
clone_size: -
j_call: TRBJ2-5
cdr3_nt: TGTGCCAGCAGCGTAGGACTAGCGGGGGGCCGGGAGACCCAGTACTTC
cdr3_aa: CASSVGLAGGRETQYF

d_call: -
v_call: TRBV30
cdr3_length: 15
clone_size: once
j_call: TRBJ1-1
cdr3_nt: TGTGCCTGGAGTGAGACAGGCTCTGGGGGCACTGAAGCTTTCTTT
cdr3_aa: CAWSETGSGGTEAFF

d_call: -
v_call: TRBV30
cdr3_length: 14
clone_size: few
j_call: TRBJ1-5
cdr3_nt: TGTGCCTGGAGTGCCCAGGGGCTTAATCAGCCCCAGCATTTT
cdr3_aa: CAWSAQGLNQPQHF

d_call: -
v_call: TRBV7-2
cdr3_length: 18
clone_size: few
j_call: TRBJ1-2
cdr3_nt: TGTGCCAGCAGCTTAGAAGCAGGGGCCCCTAGTATTGCGGGTGGCTACACCTTC
cdr3_aa: CASSLEAGAPSIAGGYTF

d_call: -
v_call: TRBV12-5
cdr3_length: 13
clone_size: few
j_call: TRBJ1-2
cdr3_nt: TGTGCTAGTGGTTTCGGGGTCGGCTATGGCTACACCTTC
cdr3_aa: CASGFGVGYGYTF

d_call: -
v_call: TRBV9
cdr3_length: 21
clone_size: few
j_call: TRBJ1-6
cdr3_nt: TGTGCCAGCAGCGTAGCTACGACCGGTCTCTTCCCCAGCTCCTATAATTCACCCCTCCACTTT
cdr3_aa: CASSVATTGLFPSSYNSPLHF

d_call: -
v_call: TRBV30
cdr3_length: 15
clone_size: -
j_call: TRBJ1-4
cdr3_nt: TGTGCCTGGAGTGATTCTCTGGGGACTAATGAAAAACTGTTTTTT
cdr3_aa: CAWSDSLGTNEKLFF

d_call: TRBD1
v_call: TRBV9
cdr3_length: 14
clone_size: -
j_call: TRBJ1-2
cdr3_nt: TGTGCCAGCAGCGTAGCCGGGACAGGCTATGGCTACACCTTC
cdr3_aa: CASSVAGTGYGYTF

d_call: TRBD2
v_call: TRBV5-1
cdr3_length: 15
clone_size: -
j_call: TRBJ2-2
cdr3_nt: TGCGCCAGCAGCGGTTCGGGGGGGCCGACCGGGGAGCTGTTTTTT
cdr3_aa: CASSGSGGPTGELFF

d_call: -
v_call: TRBV6-1
cdr3_length: 14
clone_size: few
j_call: TRBJ1-1
cdr3_nt: TGTGCCAGCAGTGATCTGGAAGCGTACACTGAAGCTTTCTTT
cdr3_aa: CASSDLEAYTEAFF

d_call: TRBD1
v_call: TRBV6-5
cdr3_length: 14
clone_size: -
j_call: TRBJ2-5
cdr3_nt: TGTGCCAGCAGTAAGCGACAGGGAAGGGAGACCCAGTACTTC
cdr3_aa: CASSKRQGRETQYF

d_call: TRBD2
v_call: TRBV7-2
cdr3_length: 14
clone_size: few
j_call: TRBJ2-1
cdr3_nt: TGTGCCAGCAGCTTTGCGACTAGCGGAGTTGAGCAGTTCTTC
cdr3_aa: CASSFATSGVEQFF

d_call: -
v_call: TRBV5-6
cdr3_length: 13
clone_size: -
j_call: TRBJ1-5
cdr3_nt: TGTGCCAGCAGCTTGATGGGGAATCAGCCCCAGCATTTT
cdr3_aa: CASSLMGNQPQHF

d_call: -
v_call: TRBV6-1
cdr3_length: 14
clone_size: -
j_call: TRBJ1-4
cdr3_nt: TGTGCCAGCAGTGAATCAGGGCAGGACGAAAAACTGTTTTTT
cdr3_aa: CASSESGQDEKLFF

d_call: -
v_call: TRBV5-1
cdr3_length: 14
clone_size: -
j_call: TRBJ2-1
cdr3_nt: TGCGCCAGCAGCGGAACCGGGACAAAAAATGAGCAGTTCTTC
cdr3_aa: CASSGTGTKNEQFF

d_call: TRBD1
v_call: TRBV5-1
cdr3_length: 19
clone_size: -
j_call: TRBJ1-1
cdr3_nt: TGCGCCAGCAGTCCAAGTAGCGGGACAGGGGGCATGCTGCGTACTGAAGCTTTCTTT
cdr3_aa: CASSPSSGTGGMLRTEAFF

d_call: TRBD1
v_call: TRBV5-1
cdr3_length: 14
clone_size: -
j_call: TRBJ1-1
cdr3_nt: TGCGCCAGCAGCCCAACAGGGGGAGACGCTGAAGCTTTCTTT
cdr3_aa: CASSPTGGDAEAFF

d_call: -
v_call: TRBV30
cdr3_length: 17
clone_size: -
j_call: TRBJ1-3
cdr3_nt: TGTGCCTGGAGTGTAAGGAGGGGGGGCGATTTAGGAAACACCATATATTTT
cdr3_aa: CAWSVRRGGDLGNTIYF

d_call: -
v_call: TRBV28
cdr3_length: 15
clone_size: few
j_call: TRBJ2-2
cdr3_nt: TGTGCCAGCAGTTTAGGCCGGGCCACTGGGCGGGAGCTGTTTTTT
cdr3_aa: CASSLGRATGRELFF

d_call: -
v_call: TRBV7-2
cdr3_length: 11
clone_size: -
j_call: TRBJ1-1
cdr3_nt: TGTGCCAGCAGCTCCAAAGGGCAAGCTTTCTTT
cdr3_aa: CASSSKGQAFF

d_call: -
v_call: TRBV18
cdr3_length: 16
clone_size: -
j_call: TRBJ2-6
cdr3_nt: TGTGCCAGCTCACCTACCCAGGGGTCTGGGGCCAACGTCCTGACTTTC
cdr3_aa: CASSPTQGSGANVLTF

d_call: -
v_call: TRBV28
cdr3_length: 16
clone_size: -
j_call: TRBJ2-3
cdr3_nt: TGTGCCAGCAGTTCCTACAGGATCCTGGGCACAGATACGCAGTATTTT
cdr3_aa: CASSSYRILGTDTQYF

d_call: TRBD1
v_call: TRBV5-1
cdr3_length: 16
clone_size: -
j_call: TRBJ2-7
cdr3_nt: TGCGCCAGCAGCTTGGGCACCCGCACAGGGGGCTACGAGCAGTACTTC
cdr3_aa: CASSLGTRTGGYEQYF

d_call: -
v_call: TRBV1
cdr3_length: 19
clone_size: many
j_call: TRBJ1-2
cdr3_nt: TGCACCAGCAGCCAAGCCAAAACGGACAGGGGCCTTCGAGTCTATGGCTACACCTTC
cdr3_aa: CTSSQAKTDRGLRVYGYTF

d_call: -
v_call: TRBV5-6
cdr3_length: 11
clone_size: -
j_call: TRBJ1-6
cdr3_nt: TGTGCCAGCAGCTTGGCCTTCGACGTTCAGTTT
cdr3_aa: CASSLAFDVQF

d_call: -
v_call: TRBV6-1
cdr3_length: 15
clone_size: -
j_call: TRBJ2-7
cdr3_nt: TGTGCCAGCAGTGAGAGGGCAGGGGTGAGCTACGAGCAGTACTTC
cdr3_aa: CASSERAGVSYEQYF

d_call: -
v_call: TRBV7-8
cdr3_length: 11
clone_size: -
j_call: TRBJ2-5
cdr3_nt: TGTGCCAGCAGCTTGAAGGAGACCCAGTACTTC
cdr3_aa: CASSLKETQYF

d_call: -
v_call: TRBV25-1
cdr3_length: 17
clone_size: -
j_call: TRBJ2-3
cdr3_nt: TGTGCCAGCAGTGAGCGACGGGGGCCAGAGTCCGCAGATACGCAGTATTTT
cdr3_aa: CASSERRGPESADTQYF

d_call: -
v_call: TRBV18
cdr3_length: 19
clone_size: -
j_call: TRBJ2-6
cdr3_nt: TGTGCCAGCTCACCACTACTCTTGACAGGCCGCTCTGGGGCCAACGTCCTGACTTTC
cdr3_aa: CASSPLLLTGRSGANVLTF

d_call: -
v_call: TRBV5-5
cdr3_length: 14
clone_size: few
j_call: TRBJ1-1
cdr3_nt: TGTGCCAGCAGCTCCGGAGGAAGATGGACTGAAGCTTTCTTT
cdr3_aa: CASSSGGRWTEAFF

d_call: TRBD2
v_call: TRBV27
cdr3_length: 13
clone_size: -
j_call: TRBJ2-7
cdr3_nt: TGTGCCAGCGCCGGGACTAGCGGCTACGAGCAGTACTTC
cdr3_aa: CASAGTSGYEQYF

d_call: TRBD1
v_call: TRBV4-1
cdr3_length: 14
clone_size: -
j_call: TRBJ2-1
cdr3_nt: TGCGCCAGCAGAAAGGGACAGGGGACGGATGAGCAGTTCTTC
cdr3_aa: CASRKGQGTDEQFF

d_call: TRBD2
v_call: TRBV12-5
cdr3_length: 15
clone_size: few
j_call: TRBJ2-7
cdr3_nt: TGTGCTAGTGGTTTGTCACTAGCGGGGCCCTACGAGCAGTACTTC
cdr3_aa: CASGLSLAGPYEQYF

d_call: -
v_call: TRBV6-5
cdr3_length: 14
clone_size: -
j_call: TRBJ1-6
cdr3_nt: TGTGCCAGCAGTTACTCGCCAGGGCAATCACCCCTCCACTTT
cdr3_aa: CASSYSPGQSPLHF

d_call: TRBD1
v_call: TRBV5-1
cdr3_length: 14
clone_size: -
j_call: TRBJ1-4
cdr3_nt: TGCACCAGCAGCTTGGTGACAGGGGCGGAAAAACTGTTTTTT
cdr3_aa: CTSSLVTGAEKLFF

d_call: -
v_call: TRBV6-5
cdr3_length: 13
clone_size: -
j_call: TRBJ1-6
cdr3_nt: TGTGCCAGCAGAACAGGGTCGAGTTCACCCCTCCACTTT
cdr3_aa: CASRTGSSSPLHF

d_call: TRBD1
v_call: TRBV28
cdr3_length: 14
clone_size: -
j_call: TRBJ2-2
cdr3_nt: TGTGCCAGCCGGGGGACAGGGGAATCCGGGGAGCTGTTTTTT
cdr3_aa: CASRGTGESGELFF

d_call: -
v_call: TRBV5-1
cdr3_length: 17
clone_size: -
j_call: TRBJ2-6
cdr3_nt: TGCGCCAGCAGCTGGACGCAGGGCAGCTCTGGGGCCAACGTCCTGACTTTC
cdr3_aa: CASSWTQGSSGANVLTF

d_call: TRBD2
v_call: TRBV6-5
cdr3_length: 15
clone_size: -
j_call: TRBJ2-7
cdr3_nt: TGTGCCAGCAGTTTAATAGCGGGGGACTCCTACGAGCAGTACTTC
cdr3_aa: CASSLIAGDSYEQYF

d_call: TRBD2
v_call: TRBV19
cdr3_length: 14
clone_size: -
j_call: TRBJ2-3
cdr3_nt: TGTGCCAGTAGTGAGCGGGGGGTTGGAGATACGCAGTATTTT
cdr3_aa: CASSERGVGDTQYF

d_call: -
v_call: TRBV6-1
cdr3_length: 15
clone_size: many
j_call: TRBJ1-5
cdr3_nt: TGTGCCAGCAGGACTGGACAGAGTAGCAATCAGCCCCAGCATTTT
cdr3_aa: CASRTGQSSNQPQHF

d_call: -
v_call: TRBV7-7
cdr3_length: 13
clone_size: -
j_call: TRBJ2-3
cdr3_nt: TGTGCTAGCAGCCCGTTGTTGGGTGATACGCAGTATTTT
cdr3_aa: CASSPLLGDTQYF

d_call: -
v_call: TRBV11-2
cdr3_length: 13
clone_size: -
j_call: TRBJ1-1
cdr3_nt: TGTGCCAGCAGCAACTCACACAGGGCTGAAGCTTTCTTT
cdr3_aa: CASSNSHRAEAFF

d_call: TRBD1
v_call: TRBV9
cdr3_length: 14
clone_size: -
j_call: TRBJ1-2
cdr3_nt: TGTGCCAGCAGCCTAGGACAGGGGGCTAATGGCTACACCTTC
cdr3_aa: CASSLGQGANGYTF